A single sample is the source of the 22 T cell receptor beta chains below, sequenced in a study of control samples from healthy donors and cancer patients. This table comes from immunoSEQ multiplex PCR, and its TCRdb copy is limited to in-frame clones, with some not included. The data contain approximately 150,000 clones, around 90% of them singletons. What was sequenced was blood. Source of these receptors: a woman aged 25 to 39 in good health.

V gene TRBV29-1 combines with J gene TRBJ1-2; 7 bases are shared with TRBD1. The CDR3 consists of 15 residues. Germline V gives CDR1 SQVTM, CDR2 ANQGSEA. J gave up 4 bases and V 7 bases, and 15 bases lay outside the gene matches. CDR3: CSAGTGQPTSYGYTF. In DNA, the CDR3 is TGCAGCGCCGGGACGGGACAGCCTACTTCCTATGGCTACACCTTC.

The chain joins TRBV19 to TRBJ2-1; TRBD2 matches 10 bases. CDR3 size: 16 residues. The germline CDR1 and CDR2 sequences are LNHDA and SQIVND (reference sequence). With 4 bases clipped from V and 9 bases from J, the junction kept 12 bases outside the gene matches. CDR3 coding DNA: TGTGCCAGTAGTAGCCTGAGGAGCGGGAGGGCCGGTGAGCAGTTCTTC. Amino acids: CASSSLRSGRAGEQFF. Full variable domain (missing parts from reference TRBV19 and TRBJ2-1): DGGITQSPKYLFRKEGQNVTLSCEQNLNHDAMYWYRQDPGQGLRLIYYSQIVNDFQKGDIAEGYSVSREKKESFPLTVTSAQKNPTAFYLCASSSLRSGRAGEQFFGPGTRLTVL.

In the case of this clone: The same CDR3 also results from other DNA sequences found in this sample. This chain connects TRBV5-6 to TRBJ2-2; perhaps D is TRBD1 or TRBD2 (6 bases each). The CDR3 is 17 amino acids. V lost 0 bases and J lost 6, with 18 bases in between. Looked up from germline, CDR1 is SGHDT and CDR2 is YYEEEE. The CDR3 reads CASSLGGPGVGSGELFF. The CDR3 DNA follows: TGTGCCAGCAGCTTGGGGGGGCCGGGAGTAGGGTCCGGGGAGCTGTTTTTT. Full variable domain (missing parts from reference TRBV5-6 and TRBJ2-2): DAGVTQSPTHLIKTRGQQVTLRCSPKSGHDTVSWYQQALGQGPQFIFQYYEEEERQRGNFPDRFSGHQFPNYSSELNVNALLLGDSALYLCASSLGGPGVGSGELFFGEGSRLTVL.

The J gene is TRBJ1-1, the V gene TRBV7-9; possible D gene TRBD1, 6 bases. The V gene lost 1 base and the J gene lost 5 bases, with 14 bases spanning the gap. The CDR3 loop spans 15 amino acids. Germline V lookup: CDR1 SEHNR, CDR2 FQNEAQ (reference sequence). The CDR3 DNA reads as TGTGCCAGCAGCTTAGTAAGGGGGTCTTGGACTGAAGCTTTCTTT. This sequence encodes CASSLVRGSWTEAFF. Full variable domain (remainder filled in from reference TRBV7-9 and TRBJ1-1): DTGVSQNPRHKITKRGQNVTFRCDPISEHNRLYWYRQTLGQGPEFLTYFQNEAQLEKSRLLSDRFSAERPKGSFSTLEIQRTEQGDSAMYLCASSLVRGSWTEAFFGQGTRLTVV.

V is TRBV28 and J is TRBJ1-6; D possibly corresponds to TRBD1 (6 bases). Germline loops: CDR1 MDHEN, CDR2 SYDVKM. Trimming stripped 5 bases from V and 7 bases from J, with 15 bases between. CDR3 length: 15 amino acids. In DNA, the CDR3 is TGTGCCAGCAGTACCGTCGGACAGATAAATTCACCCCTCCACTTT. It codes for CASSTVGQINSPLHF.

The V and J genes are TRBV11-3 and TRBJ2-1; D is possibly TRBD2 (5 bases). There are 15 residues in the CDR3. V shed 0 bases and J shed 3 bases, with 9 bases lying between them. Germline assignment: CDR1 SGHNT and CDR2 YENEEA. The CDR3 loop reads CASSLEGSVYNEQFF. The CDR3 DNA is TGTGCCAGCAGCTTAGAGGGTAGCGTCTACAATGAGCAGTTCTTC.

The V and J genes are TRBV6-5 and TRBJ1-2; D call uncertain. Trimming left V 4 bases short and J 5 bases short, with 17 bases between. This CDR3 has 15 residues. Germline V gene lookup returns CDR1 MNHEY and CDR2 SVGAGI. The CDR3 sequence: CASSSGYLGDYGYTF. CDR3 coding DNA: TGTGCCAGCAGTTCCGGTTACCTCGGGGATTATGGCTACACCTTC.

The V and J genes are TRBV28 and TRBJ1-2; D uncertain. CDR3 length: 13 amino acids. V was cut by 6 bases and J by 1 base, with 9 bases left in between. Germline V gives CDR1 MDHEN, CDR2 SYDVKM. In DNA form, the CDR3 reads TGTGCCAGCAGCCGGACGGATAACTATGGCTACACCTTC. Protein: CASSRTDNYGYTF.

The V and J genes are TRBV6-2 or TRBV6-3 and TRBJ1-5; 8 bases fit TRBD1. CDR3 length equals 18 residues. The germline CDR1 and CDR2 sequences are MNHEY and SVGEGT. The V gene end was trimmed by 2 bases and the J gene end by 9 bases; junction bases not matched to a gene: 18. CDR3 in amino acids: CASSYGGAYGQGERPQHF. The CDR3 DNA reads TGTGCCAGCAGTTACGGGGGGGCCTATGGACAGGGCGAGAGGCCCCAGCATTTT.

This chain connects TRBV4-2 to TRBJ2-3; TRBD1 or TRBD2 may be the D gene (6 bases each). This CDR3 spans 16 amino acids. Germline V gene data show CDR1 as LGHNA and CDR2 as YNFKEQ. V was pared by 2 bases and J by 4 bases, with 16 bases between. The CDR3 sequence: CASSQRRGTASDTQYF. DNA of the CDR3: TGTGCCAGCAGCCAACGAAGGGGGACTGCATCAGATACGCAGTATTTT.

In this sample, this clone turned up once. The gene calls are TRBV7-3 and TRBJ2-3, with D tentatively TRBD1 (6 bases). In germline, CDR1 is SGHTA, CDR2 FQGTGA. Trimming stripped 2 bases from V and 6 bases from J, with 12 bases between. This CDR3 spans 14 amino acids. The CDR3 is CASSLASGVDTQYF. DNA of the CDR3: TGTGCCAGCAGCTTAGCCTCAGGGGTCGATACGCAGTATTTT.

A remark on this clone: One junction end does not reproduce the germline sequence, and a read error may be involved. The J gene is TRBJ2-1, the V gene TRBV7-8; D remains ambiguous. Germline V lookup: CDR1 SGHVS, CDR2 FQNEAQ. The CDR3 extends over 12 amino acids. CDR3 bases: TGTGCCACCAGCCCCCCGGGCCCTGAGCAGTTCTTC. Protein: CATSPPGPEQFF. The variable domain in full, completed from reference TRBV7-8 and TRBJ2-1, reads GAGVSQSPRYKVAKRGQDVALRCDPISGHVSLFWYQQALGQGPEFLTYFQNEAQLDKSGLPSDRFFAERPEGSVSTLKIQRTQQEDSAVYLCATSPPGPEQFFGPGTRLTVL.

This chain links TRBV30 with TRBJ1-5; D unclear. Germline lookup yields CDR1 GTSNPN and CDR2 SVGIG (reference sequence). V was cut by 0 bases and J by 5 bases, with 8 bases left in between. This CDR3 has 13 residues. This CDR3 is CAWSVTLDQPQHF. The CDR3 region has the DNA TGTGCCTGGAGTGTAACGCTTGATCAGCCCCAGCATTTT.

The chain links TRBV4-2 to TRBJ2-5, with D tentatively TRBD1 (5 bases). The ends were cut back, 8 bases at V and 4 bases at J, with 8 bases in the middle. The length of the CDR3 is 11 residues. The germline CDR1 and CDR2 sequences are LGHNA and YNFKEQ. The CDR3: CASWGGETQYF. The DNA for the CDR3 is TGTGCCAGCTGGGGCGGAGAGACCCAGTACTTC.

This chain connects TRBV7-8 to TRBJ2-4; D is uncertain. The CDR3 has 16 residues. The germline V gene has CDR1 SGHVS and CDR2 FQNEAQ. Trimming pared 4 bases from V and 1 base from J, leaving 14 bases between. The CDR3 coding sequence is TGTGCCAGCAGCTCGAAAAGAGTTATCGCCAAAAACATTCAGTACTTC. As protein: CASSSKRVIAKNIQYF.

V usage is TRBV30 and J usage is TRBJ1-5, with TRBD1 as a possible D gene (5 bases). V was shortened by 5 bases and J by 5 bases, with 19 bases between the two germline ends. This CDR3 comprises 15 residues. In germline, CDR1 is GTSNPN, CDR2 SVGIG (reference sequence). CDR3 sequence (DNA): TGTGCCTGGGCAAGAAGGGGCCTAGGAGATCAGCCCCAGCATTTT. Its translation: CAWARRGLGDQPQHF.

This clone has just one count. The V gene is TRBV28, the J gene TRBJ2-7, with TRBD2 matching over 13 bases. From germline, CDR1 is MDHEN and CDR2 SYDVKM. CDR3 length equals 15 residues. Losses at the gene ends were 4 bases for V and 3 bases for J; bases not matched to a gene: 3. The CDR3 region is CASSSRLAGGYEQYF. For the CDR3, the DNA is TGTGCCAGCAGTTCCCGACTAGCGGGAGGCTACGAGCAGTACTTC.

This clone has just one count. The V call is TRBV7-9, the J call TRBJ2-1; D may be TRBD2 (6 bases). In germline, CDR1 is SEHNR, CDR2 FQNEAQ (reference sequence). Trimming removed 2 bases at V and 2 bases at J, with 10 bases between. The CDR3 totals 15 residues. The CDR3 loop reads CASSLSGGTYNEQFF. In nucleotides, the CDR3 is TGTGCCAGCAGCTTATCCGGCGGGACCTACAATGAGCAGTTCTTC.

The CDR3 DNA follows: TGTGCCAGCAGCCCCCAGCGGGTGAGGAGAACTGAAGCTTTCTTT. Residues: CASSPQRVRRTEAFF. The rearrangement uses TRBV14 and TRBJ1-1, with D unclear. The V and J ends lost 4 bases and 5 bases respectively, with 17 bases between them. The CDR3 length is 15 residues. The germline gives CDR1 SGHDN, CDR2 FVKESK.

V and J are TRBV13 and TRBJ2-7, with 7 bases aligning to TRBD2. Germline CDR1 PRHDT, CDR2 FYEKMQ (reference sequence). V lost 0 bases to trimming and J lost 1 base; unmatched junction nucleotides: 3. This CDR3 region has 15 residues. The CDR3 protein is CASSLGGGSSYEQYF. CDR3 nucleotides: TGTGCCAGCAGCTTAGGTGGCGGGAGTTCCTACGAGCAGTACTTC.

V and J are TRBV4-1 and TRBJ1-6, with 7 nucleotides matching TRBD1. Germline V gene lookup returns CDR1 MGHRA and CDR2 YSYEKL. The CDR3 totals 17 residues. The V segment lost 5 bases and the J segment 1 base; nucleotides outside the gene matches: 8. The CDR3 DNA reads as TGCGCCAGCAGCTTTGGACAGGCGGATTCCTATAATTCACCCCTCCACTTT. Its protein is CASSFGQADSYNSPLHF.

This chain's CDR3 is CASSFRASYEQYF. The CDR3 nucleotides are TGTGCCAGCAGTTTCCGGGCTTCCTACGAGCAGTACTTC. The V and J genes are TRBV12-3 or TRBV12-4 and TRBJ2-7; D is undetermined. Trimming took off 3 bases at V and 1 base at J, with 7 bases between the two ends. The CDR3 runs 13 residues.